Shown below are 17 T cell receptor beta chains from a single sample sequenced in a study of cytomegalovirus exposure and HLA in healthy donors. With 60 Vbeta and 13 Jbeta primers, the PCR was carried out. Clones were sequenced by immunoSEQ multiplex PCR, and TCRdb holds only the in-frame ones, with some missing. The sample records more than 150,000 clones, about four fifths being singletons. Sequencing input: PBMCs. Receptors were obtained from a woman aged 30 to 39 in good health and CMV-seronegative.

The chain joins TRBV5-6 to TRBJ1-3; no firm D call. The V gene's germline CDR1 is SGHDT and CDR2 YYEEEE. The CDR3 runs to 12 residues. Trimming shortened V by 4 bases and J by 7 bases, and 9 bases separated the two germline ends. The CDR3 loop reads CASSLLSNTIYF. DNA of the CDR3: TGTGCCAGCAGCCTTCTCTCGAACACCATATATTTT.

V and J are TRBV6-6 and TRBJ1-1; no definite D call. The germline gives CDR1 MNHNY, CDR2 SVGAGI (reference sequence). CDR3 length equals 12 residues. V lost 10 bases to trimming and J lost 10 bases, with 19 bases between them. CDR3 protein: CATGAVAERAFF. The CDR3 bases are TGTGCCACCGGTGCGGTGGCGGAGAGAGCTTTCTTT.

The rearrangement joins TRBV11-2 to TRBJ2-5, with D perhaps TRBD1 (6 bases). V gave up 2 bases and J gave up 5 bases, with 12 bases separating them. Germline CDR1 reads SGHAT; CDR2 reads FQNNGV. The CDR3 extends over 14 amino acids. CDR3 bases: TGTGCCAGCAGCTTAAGGGGCCAGGGGGAGACCCAGTACTTC. Translation gives CASSLRGQGETQYF.

The chain is built from TRBV29-1 and TRBJ2-7, with TRBD1 matching over 8 bases. The V and J ends lost 1 base and 6 bases, in that order; junction bases with no gene match: 23. This CDR3 contains 19 residues. Germline CDR1 SQVTM, CDR2 ANQGSEA. The CDR3 region has the DNA TGCAGCGTTGAAGCGTGGGAACTCTCATCGGACAGGGCCGGGGTCGAGCAGTACTTC. Translating it yields CSVEAWELSSDRAGVEQYF.

The chain joins TRBV7-6 to TRBJ2-7, with 8 bases identical to TRBD1. J was trimmed by 2 bases and V by 5 bases; bases with no gene match: 8. The CDR3 has 15 residues. Germline V gene data show CDR1 as SGHVS and CDR2 as FNYEAQ. The CDR3 sequence is CASSLGGQGTYEQYF. The CDR3 DNA is TGTGCCAGCAGCCTAGGTGGACAGGGAACCTACGAGCAGTACTTC.

V gene TRBV4-1 combines with J gene TRBJ1-1, with a tentative D call TRBD1 (5 bases). Trimming left V 0 bases short and J 3 bases short, with 14 bases between. This CDR3 has 16 residues. CDR1 and CDR2 from the germline V gene are MGHRA and YSYEKL. The CDR3 DNA is TGCGCCAGCAGCCAAGAGGGGCGGGGTAAGGACACTGAAGCTTTCTTT. It yields the protein CASSQEGRGKDTEAFF.

This chain links TRBV27 with TRBJ2-7; D is perhaps TRBD2 (5 bases). CDR1 is MNHEY and CDR2 is SMNVEV in the germline V gene (reference sequence). This CDR3 region has 14 residues. The germline V and J ends were trimmed by 6 bases and 3 bases, with 15 bases remaining between them. DNA for the CDR3: TGTGCCAGCAGGGACCCGGGATTAAACTACGAGCAGTACTTC. Protein sequence: CASRDPGLNYEQYF.

A note on this clone: The sample has other DNA sequences that encode this CDR3 too. The V call is TRBV20-1, the J call TRBJ2-5; perhaps TRBD2 as D (5 bases). Germline CDR1 and CDR2: DFQATT and SNEGSKA (reference sequence). Trimming cost V 6 bases and J 2 bases, with 7 bases left between them. CDR3 length: 11 amino acids. The CDR3 protein is CSAIAQETQYF. The DNA of the CDR3 is TGCAGTGCCATAGCGCAAGAGACCCAGTACTTC.

DNA for the CDR3: TGTGCCAGCAGCTGGGGACAGGGAGCCCACAATGAGCAGTTCTTC. Protein sequence: CASSWGQGAHNEQFF. V usage is TRBV7-9 and J usage is TRBJ2-1; 9 bases map to TRBD1. J lost 5 bases, V lost 4 bases, and 6 bases had no gene match. CDR3 length: 15 amino acids. CDR1 SEHNR and CDR2 FQNEAQ come from the germline V gene (reference sequence).

V usage is TRBV19 and J usage is TRBJ2-5; D gene unclear. Per the germline V gene, CDR1 is LNHDA and CDR2 is SQIVND (reference sequence). CDR3 size: 14 residues. Trimming cost V 6 bases and J 5 bases, with 16 bases left between them. The CDR3 coding sequence is TGTGCCAGTAGCCCGCGTGGTCCTGAGGAGACCCAGTACTTC. It yields the protein CASSPRGPEETQYF.

This clone was seen only a few times. The chain combines TRBV7-9 with TRBJ2-7; no reliable D call. Germline CDR1 reads SEHNR; CDR2 reads FQNEAQ (reference sequence). The V gene lost 7 bases and the J gene lost 2 bases, with 21 bases spanning the gap. The CDR3 contains 16 residues. The CDR3 bases are TGTGCCAGCAACTGCAACCCTCCAGGTAACCCCTACGAGCAGTACTTC. This encodes CASNCNPPGNPYEQYF.

The chain joins TRBV5-1 to TRBJ2-5; 7 bases are a match to TRBD1. CDR3 size: 16 residues. V was pared by 4 bases and J by 5 bases, with 14 bases of the junction left unmatched. Germline lookup yields CDR1 SGHRS and CDR2 YFSETQ. CDR3 bases: TGCGCCAGCAGCCCCGACAGGGATAAGTTCGGGGAGACCCAGTACTTC. It is translated as CASSPDRDKFGETQYF.

The rearrangement links TRBV9 to TRBJ2-5; D remains unclear. The V gene's germline CDR1 is SGDLS and CDR2 YYNGEE. The CDR3 covers 15 residues. Trimming removed 4 bases at V and 2 bases at J, with 15 bases between. The chain's CDR3 is CASSPPSSLQETQYF. The DNA of the CDR3 is TGTGCCAGCAGCCCACCCTCGTCCCTACAAGAGACCCAGTACTTC.

This chain links TRBV18 with TRBJ1-2, with TRBD1 identical over 10 bases. Germline loops: CDR1 KGHSH, CDR2 LQKENI. The CDR3 has 15 amino acids. V was clipped by 3 bases and J by 8 bases; unmatched bases: 9. In DNA form, the CDR3 reads TGTGCCAGCTCACCCCTCGGACAGGGGGGCCAGGGCTACACCTTC. This encodes CASSPLGQGGQGYTF.

V usage is TRBV7-9 and J usage is TRBJ2-7; D not resolved. Germline V CDR1 and CDR2: SEHNR, FQNEAQ (reference sequence). V was shortened by 5 bases and J by 0 bases, with 17 bases between the two germline ends. The CDR3 length is 16 residues. Here the CDR3 DNA reads TGTGCCAGCAGCGCAATTACAGTCCTGAGCTCCTACGAGCAGTACTTC. Residues: CASSAITVLSSYEQYF.

This clone was picked up one time. This chain connects TRBV5-4 to TRBJ2-7; TRBD1 agrees at 9 bases. Trimming removed 0 bases from V and 5 bases from J; junction bases left unmatched: 3. Germline CDR1 reads SGHNT; CDR2 reads YYREEE (reference sequence). This CDR3 has 14 amino acids. The DNA for the CDR3 is TGTGCCAGCAGCTTGGAACAGGGGGCGCACGAGCAGTACTTC. It codes for CASSLEQGAHEQYF.

There are a few counts of this clone. This CDR3 reads CASSLAPGADNEQFF. The CDR3, as DNA: TGCGCCAGCAGCTTGGCCCCAGGGGCCGACAATGAGCAGTTCTTC. The chain is built from TRBV5-1 and TRBJ2-1; D is possibly TRBD1 (6 bases). V was cut by 0 bases and J by 5 bases, with 12 bases left in between. This CDR3 contains 15 residues. Germline V gives CDR1 SGHRS, CDR2 YFSETQ.